These 13 T cell receptor beta chains came from one sample sequenced in a study of blood T cell repertoires in COVID-19. The assay was immunoSEQ multiplex PCR, and TCRdb's table has in-frame clones only and misses some. The data show about 210,000 clones, around 88% seen once. Sequenced: peripheral blood. These TCRs come from a woman between 50 and 59 years old with acute or convalescent COVID-19.

This rearrangement joins TRBV15 to TRBJ2-3; D gene uncertain. The CDR3 has 15 residues. V was trimmed by 0 bases and J by 4 bases, leaving 11 bases between them. CDR1 LNHNV and CDR2 YYDKDF come from the germline V gene (reference sequence). The DNA of the CDR3 is TGTGCCACCAGCAGAGATCGGCCTAGAGCAGATACGCAGTATTTT. Protein sequence: CATSRDRPRADTQYF. The variable domain in full, with the rest retrieved from reference TRBV15 and TRBJ2-3, is DAMVIQNPRYQVTQFGKPVTLSCSQTLNHNVMYWYQQKSSQAPKLLFHYYDKDFNNEADTPDNFQSRRPNTSFCFLDIRSPGLGDTAMYLCATSRDRPRADTQYFGPGTRLTVL.

This clone has only one observation. In nucleotides, the CDR3 is TGTGCCAGCAGCTTGGCCCCTTCAGTGGCGGGAGGGTTGTACGAGCAGTACTTC. This gives the protein CASSLAPSVAGGLYEQYF. The chain recombines TRBV5-4 with TRBJ2-7, with 9 nucleotides matching TRBD2. This CDR3 region has 18 residues. Losses at the gene ends were 0 bases for V and 4 bases for J; bases not matched to a gene: 14. Germline CDR1 SGHNT, CDR2 YYREEE (reference sequence).

This chain connects TRBV6-5 to TRBJ1-6; D may be TRBD1 (5 bases). The germline gives CDR1 MNHEY, CDR2 SVGAGI. The CDR3 consists of 14 residues. The V gene lost 5 bases and the J gene lost 10 bases, with 15 bases spanning the gap. The CDR3 DNA is TGTGCCAGCAGTCAACGACAGCGCGCCTCACCCCTCCACTTT. Protein product: CASSQRQRASPLHF.

This chain joins TRBV2 and TRBJ1-1; TRBD1 matches at 7 bases. Germline V gene lookup returns CDR1 SNHLY and CDR2 FYNNEI. CDR3 length: 15 residues. After removal of 7 bases from V and 3 bases from J, the junction contained 11 bases not matched to a gene. The DNA for the CDR3 is TGTGCCAGCAAGGGACAGCCCCCGGAGGACACTGAAGCTTTCTTT. Protein sequence: CASKGQPPEDTEAFF.

About this clone itself: This CDR3 is also generated by other DNA sequences in the sample. The chain recombines TRBV7-2 with TRBJ2-2; 9 bases align to TRBD2. Germline V CDR1 and CDR2: SGHTA, FQGNSA. Trimming took 0 bases from V and 5 from J; bases not matched to a gene: 1. The CDR3 has 15 residues. The CDR3 bases are TGTGCCAGCAGCTTAGCTAGCGGGAGAACCGGGGAGCTGTTTTTT. Amino acids: CASSLASGRTGELFF.

This clone appeared a single time. The chain links TRBV12-3 or TRBV12-4 to TRBJ2-2; 7 bases line up with TRBD1. The CDR3 covers 13 residues. Losses at the gene ends were 10 bases for V and 4 bases for J; bases not matched to a gene: 6. The CDR3 coding sequence is TGTGCCACCCCGAGACAGGGCACCGGGGAGCTGTTTTTT. Encoded protein: CATPRQGTGELFF.

The J gene is TRBJ2-5, the V gene TRBV9, with TRBD2 as a possible D gene (6 bases). Between the trimmed V and J ends, which lost 3 bases and 4 bases, there was a span of 16 bases. CDR1 is SGDLS and CDR2 is YYNGEE in the germline V gene. The CDR3 totals 15 residues. The DNA of the CDR3 is TGTGCCAGCAGCGCCCTTTCTAGCGCCGGAGAGACCCAGTACTTC. Amino acid sequence: CASSALSSAGETQYF.

The genes are TRBV3-1 (or the pseudogene TRBV3-2) and TRBJ1-1, with D unclear. V was clipped by 1 base and J by 1 base, with 13 bases between them. This CDR3 contains 16 residues. Germline CDR1 and CDR2: LGHDT and YNNKEL (reference sequence). CDR3 region: CASSQAGNRANTEAFF. The CDR3 DNA reads TGTGCCAGCAGCCAAGCGGGGAACCGGGCGAACACTGAAGCTTTCTTT.

The CDR3 bases are TGTGCCAGCAGCGGTCGGACAGGGAACACTGAAGCTTTCTTT. The encoded protein is CASSGRTGNTEAFF. This chain connects TRBV5-4 to TRBJ1-1, with 7 bases aligning to TRBD1. Germline V CDR1 and CDR2: SGHNT, YYREEE (reference sequence). This CDR3 contains 14 residues. Unmatched junction bases numbered 4, after V lost 4 bases and J lost 1 base. Supplemented by reference TRBV5-4 and TRBJ1-1, the full variable domain reads ETGVTQSPTHLIKTRGQQVTLRCSSQSGHNTVSWYQQALGQGPQFIFQYYREEENGRGNFPPRFSGLQFPNYSSELNVNALELDDSALYLCASSGRTGNTEAFFGQGTRLTVV.

This chain connects TRBV15 to TRBJ2-7; D perhaps matches TRBD1 (7 bases). This CDR3 region has 16 residues. Looked up from germline, CDR1 is LNHNV and CDR2 is YYDKDF (reference sequence). V was trimmed by 1 base and J by 2 bases, leaving 15 bases between them. This CDR3 reads CATSRVGGQNAYEQYF. As DNA, the CDR3 is TGTGCCACCAGCAGAGTCGGGGGACAGAATGCCTACGAGCAGTACTTC.

The sample holds a few counts of this clone. The chain links TRBV30 to TRBJ1-6; TRBD1 matches at 7 bases. The CDR3 totals 17 residues. From germline, CDR1 is GTSNPN and CDR2 SVGIG (reference sequence). V was pared by 0 bases and J by 5 bases, with 10 bases of the junction left unmatched. This CDR3 is CAWSVSRIDRDNSPLHF. In nucleotides, the CDR3 is TGTGCCTGGAGTGTATCCCGAATAGACAGGGATAATTCACCCCTCCACTTT.

The rearrangement uses TRBV5-4 and TRBJ2-7; 9 bases match TRBD2. The length of the CDR3 is 14 residues. Germline V lookup: CDR1 SGHNT, CDR2 YYREEE (reference sequence). V lost 4 bases, J lost 7 bases, and 9 bases stayed unmatched. This chain's CDR3 is CASSTEGTSPEQYF. The CDR3 region has the DNA TGTGCCAGCAGCACTGAGGGGACTAGCCCGGAGCAGTACTTC.

V usage is TRBV27 and J usage is TRBJ2-1, with D possibly matching TRBD1 (6 bases). The ends were cut back, 5 bases at V and 12 bases at J, with 17 bases in the middle. Germline V gene sequence: CDR1 MNHEY, CDR2 SMNVEV (reference sequence). The CDR3 has 13 residues. This CDR3 is CASSGLSLQGQFF. For the CDR3, the DNA is TGTGCCAGCAGTGGACTTTCCCTACAGGGGCAGTTCTTC.